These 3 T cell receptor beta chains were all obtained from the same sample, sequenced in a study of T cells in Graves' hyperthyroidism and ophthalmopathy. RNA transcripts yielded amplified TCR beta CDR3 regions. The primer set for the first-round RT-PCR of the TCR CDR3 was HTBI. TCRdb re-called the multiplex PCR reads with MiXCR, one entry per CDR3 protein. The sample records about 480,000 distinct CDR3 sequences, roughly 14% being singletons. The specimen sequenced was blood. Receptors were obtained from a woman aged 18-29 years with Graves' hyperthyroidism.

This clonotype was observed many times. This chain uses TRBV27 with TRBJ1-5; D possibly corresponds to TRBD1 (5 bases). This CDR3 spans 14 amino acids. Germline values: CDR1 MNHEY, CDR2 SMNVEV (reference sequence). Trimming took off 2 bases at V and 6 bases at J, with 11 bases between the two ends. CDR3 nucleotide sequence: TGTGCCAGCAGTTTAACCAGGGTCGGTCAGCCCCAGCATTTT. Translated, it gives CASSLTRVGQPQHF.

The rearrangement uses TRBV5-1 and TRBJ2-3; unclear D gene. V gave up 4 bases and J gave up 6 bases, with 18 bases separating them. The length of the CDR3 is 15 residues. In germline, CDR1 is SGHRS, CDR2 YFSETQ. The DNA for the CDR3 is TGCGCCAGCAGCCCGGACCCCCAAGCCGCGGATACGCAGTATTTT. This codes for CASSPDPQAADTQYF.

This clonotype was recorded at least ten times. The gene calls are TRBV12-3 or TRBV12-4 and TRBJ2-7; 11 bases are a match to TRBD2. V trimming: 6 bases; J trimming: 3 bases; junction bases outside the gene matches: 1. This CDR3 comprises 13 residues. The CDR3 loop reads CASRGTSGYEQYV. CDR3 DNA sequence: TGTGCCAGCAGAGGGACTAGCGGCTACGAGCAGTACGTC.